This entry lists 20 T cell receptor beta chains sequenced from one sample in a study of blood T cell repertoires in COVID-19 (TCRdb year 2020). The protocol used for the library was the immunoSEQ multiplex PCR assay. TCRdb mirrors the immuneACCESS table, restricted to in-frame sequences. Some clones are absent from its copies; in checked studies, under half trace to an unresolved V gene, and the reason for the others is unknown. The sample records about 150,000 clones, around 80% of which are singletons. 6% of the sample is taken by the ten largest. Sequenced material: PBMCs or T cells enriched from blood (not recorded which). The receptors come from a woman in her forties or fifties who had recovered from COVID-19.

The chain recombines TRBV28 with TRBJ2-2, with TRBD2 as a possible D gene (5 bases). The germline CDR1 and CDR2 sequences are MDHEN and SYDVKM. The CDR3 length is 15 residues. The V end was cut by 3 bases, the J end by 2 bases, with 10 bases between. CDR3: CASSFPGSNTGELFF. The CDR3 bases are TGTGCCAGCAGTTTTCCGGGGAGTAACACCGGGGAGCTGTTTTTT.

J is TRBJ2-3 and V is TRBV28, with D tentatively TRBD2 (5 bases). Deletions cut 6 bases from V and 0 bases from J, with 13 bases between. Germline lookup yields CDR1 MDHEN and CDR2 SYDVKM. The CDR3 loop spans 15 amino acids. CDR3 region: CASSTSGLSTDTQYF. CDR3 bases: TGTGCCAGCAGCACCAGCGGACTCAGCACAGATACGCAGTATTTT.

V usage is TRBV27 and J usage is TRBJ1-5, with D unresolved. This CDR3 comprises 14 residues. The germline V gene has CDR1 MNHEY and CDR2 SMNVEV (reference sequence). Trimming pared 6 bases from V and 7 bases from J, leaving 16 bases between. The CDR3, as DNA: TGTGCCAGCAGCTTCGGCAGGACTTTCCAGCCCCAGCATTTT. It translates to CASSFGRTFQPQHF.

The chain carries TRBV4-2 and TRBJ1-1; D not certain. Germline loops: CDR1 LGHNA, CDR2 YNFKEQ. This CDR3 is 13 amino acids long. Trimming removed 1 base at V and 11 bases at J, with 14 bases between. The CDR3 DNA sequence: TGTGCCAGCAGCCAAGTCGAAATGGGGAGGGCTTTCTTT. It codes for CASSQVEMGRAFF.

V usage is TRBV28 and J usage is TRBJ1-5; TRBD1 is a possible D gene (6 bases). Trimming removed 5 bases at V and 0 bases at J, with 20 bases between. Germline lookup yields CDR1 MDHEN and CDR2 SYDVKM. The length of the CDR3 is 18 residues. The DNA for the CDR3 is TGTGCCAGCAGTGCGAACTACCGGGACAAGTATAGCAATCAGCCCCAGCATTTT. Residues: CASSANYRDKYSNQPQHF.

The rearrangement links TRBV24-1 to TRBJ2-1; D is possibly TRBD2 (6 bases). CDR3 length: 16 residues. The ends were cut back, 4 bases at V and 0 bases at J, with 12 bases in the middle. Germline V gene sequence: CDR1 KGHDR, CDR2 SFDVKD. This chain's CDR3 is CATSEPGTASYNEQFF. CDR3 coding DNA: TGTGCCACCAGTGAACCCGGGACTGCCTCCTACAATGAGCAGTTCTTC.

The V call is TRBV27, the J call TRBJ1-5, with no clear D. This CDR3 contains 14 residues. V was clipped by 3 bases and J by 0 bases, with 6 bases between them. Looked up from germline, CDR1 is MNHEY and CDR2 is SMNVEV (reference sequence). DNA for the CDR3: TGTGCCAGCAGTTTTACGGGTAGCAATCAGCCCCAGCATTTT. Its translation is CASSFTGSNQPQHF.

The rearrangement joins TRBV18 to TRBJ1-2; 7 nucleotides match TRBD1. Trimming at V came to 0 bases and at J to 1 base, leaving 5 bases not matched to a gene. Per the germline V gene, CDR1 is KGHSH and CDR2 is LQKENI. This CDR3 is built from 16 residues. Here the CDR3 DNA reads TGTGCCAGCTCACCACCACAGGGGCCACTTAACTATGGCTACACCTTC. Translation: CASSPPQGPLNYGYTF. The full variable domain, completed using reference TRBV18 and TRBJ1-2, is NAGVMQNPRHLVRRRGQEARLRCSPMKGHSHVYWYRQLPEEGLKFMVYLQKENIIDESGMPKERFSAEFPKEGPSILRIQQVVRGDSAAYFCASSPPQGPLNYGYTFGSGTRLTVV.

The CDR3 DNA follows: TGCAGTGCTACGAGCCAAAAACTGTTTTTT. Protein sequence: CSATSQKLFF. This chain links TRBV20-1 with TRBJ1-4; D not resolved. Trimming cost V 4 bases and J 9 bases, with 6 bases left between them. This CDR3 comprises 10 residues. CDR1 is DFQATT, CDR2 SNEGSKA, per germline (reference sequence).

This sequence joins TRBV5-1 and TRBJ1-1; D might be TRBD1 (5 bases). The germline V gene encodes CDR1 SGHRS and CDR2 YFSETQ. Trimming removed 5 bases from V and 1 base from J, with 9 bases in between. The CDR3 totals 13 residues. This CDR3 reads CASRQQENTEAFF. The CDR3 DNA is TGCGCCAGCAGACAACAGGAGAACACTGAAGCTTTCTTT.

The gene calls are TRBV28 and TRBJ1-2, with 9 bases lining up with TRBD1. Losses at the gene ends were 2 bases for V and 2 bases for J; bases not matched to a gene: 6. CDR1 is MDHEN and CDR2 is SYDVKM in the germline V gene. The CDR3 has 16 amino acids. The CDR3 DNA follows: TGTGCCAGCAGTTTACTCCCTGGGACAGGGAACTATGGCTACACCTTC. Translated, it gives CASSLLPGTGNYGYTF.

The chain couples TRBV2 to TRBJ2-5; 9 positions match TRBD1. The CDR3 consists of 14 residues. In germline, CDR1 is SNHLY, CDR2 FYNNEI. The V gene end was trimmed by 6 bases and the J gene end by 5 bases; junction bases not matched to a gene: 7. CDR3 region: CASRVQGAQETQYF. The CDR3 DNA follows: TGTGCCAGCAGAGTACAGGGGGCGCAGGAGACCCAGTACTTC.

This clone was seen repeatedly, ten times or more. The chain combines TRBV4-2 with TRBJ1-5; 8 nucleotides line up with TRBD1. Germline lookup yields CDR1 LGHNA and CDR2 YNFKEQ. The CDR3 is 17 amino acids. V lost 3 bases to trimming and J lost 4 bases; unmatched junction nucleotides: 11. Here the CDR3 DNA reads TGTGCCAGCAGCCAGAACCCCACAACAGGGGGAAATCAGCCCCAGCATTTT. It is translated as CASSQNPTTGGNQPQHF.

CDR3 sequence reads: CASSPSGGATTEAFF. The DNA of the CDR3 is TGTGCCAGCAGCCCCTCGGGGGGGGCGACCACTGAAGCTTTCTTT. This rearrangement joins TRBV7-2 to TRBJ1-1; perhaps TRBD1 as D (6 bases). In germline, CDR1 is SGHTA, CDR2 FQGNSA. Trimming stripped 5 bases from V and 4 bases from J, with 17 bases between. This CDR3 has 15 amino acids.

The chain employs TRBV5-6 and TRBJ2-5; TRBD2 matches 9 bases. The CDR3 consists of 18 residues. Trimming cost V 6 bases and J 5 bases; bases outside gene matches: 20. Per the germline V gene, CDR1 is SGHDT and CDR2 is YYEEEE. For the CDR3, the DNA is TGTGCCAGCATTCAAGGCCCAGCGGGGGGATCCGAGCGGGAGACCCAGTACTTC. Translated: CASIQGPAGGSERETQYF.

The V call is TRBV14, the J call TRBJ1-1; D might be TRBD1 (5 bases). V was pared by 1 base and J by 2 bases, with 11 bases between. The CDR3 length is 15 residues. Germline V gives CDR1 SGHDN, CDR2 FVKESK. The DNA for the CDR3 is TGTGCCAGCAGCCAAGTCGCGGGGGGAAACACTGAAGCTTTCTTT. Translating gives CASSQVAGGNTEAFF.

This chain connects TRBV11-2 to TRBJ1-6, with D perhaps matching TRBD1 (6 bases). The CDR3 loop spans 13 amino acids. Per the germline V gene, CDR1 is SGHAT and CDR2 is FQNNGV. V lost 5 bases and J 9 bases, leaving 11 bases between the germline ends. For the CDR3, the DNA is TGTGCCAGCAGCACCGGACAGATTTCACCCCTCCACTTT. Amino acid sequence: CASSTGQISPLHF.

The chain has TRBV6-5 and TRBJ1-2; D unclear. This CDR3 spans 15 amino acids. Trimming pared 1 base from V and 2 bases from J, leaving 11 bases between. CDR1 MNHEY and CDR2 SVGAGI come from the germline V gene. The CDR3 sequence is CASSYFGEGNYGYTF. CDR3 sequence (DNA): TGTGCCAGCAGTTACTTCGGGGAAGGGAACTATGGCTACACCTTC.

This chain uses TRBV28 with TRBJ2-7, with no clear D. Trimming shortened V by 4 bases and J by 0 bases, and 4 bases separated the two germline ends. The CDR3 has 12 amino acids. CDR1 is MDHEN and CDR2 is SYDVKM in the germline V gene. The CDR3 region is CASSSSSYEQYF. CDR3 bases: TGTGCCAGCAGTTCCAGCTCCTACGAGCAGTACTTC.

The CDR3 DNA is TGTGCCAGCAGTCCATCCGGGACAGGGAAAGCTTTCTTT. This translates into CASSPSGTGKAFF. The chain uses TRBV12-3 or TRBV12-4 and TRBJ1-1, with 9 bases identical to TRBD1. CDR3 length: 13 residues. The junction had 7 bases not matched to a gene; V was cut back by 5 bases and J by 9 bases.